The present TCR beta chain was sequenced within a study of blood T cell repertoires in COVID-19. Study as a whole: Acute and convalescent COVID-19 specimens originated in the United States, Italy and Spain.

Authors' analysis steps: Nucleated cell number was recorded as an estimate derived from reference gene primer amplification. Clones were read by immunoSEQ multiplex PCR, and TCRdb kept only the in-frame ones, dropping some. V and J calls and clone size are those listed in that table; D and trimming were worked out from the DNA. The sample contains about 61,000 clones, around 77% of which appear only once. Germline loops: CDR1 SEHNR, CDR2 FQNEAQ (reference sequence). With 8 bases removed from V and 6 bases from J, the gap between germline ends came to 14 bases. The CDR3 has 13 residues. This clone has a handful of counts.

Sequencing used peripheral blood. This TCR came from a man older than 75 with active or convalescent COVID-19. The V call is TRBV7-9, the J call TRBJ1-5; no reliable D call. In nucleotides, the CDR3 is TGTGCCAGCGGACGAGGGAGTGGTCAGCCCCAGCATTTT. Translation gives CASGRGSGQPQHF.